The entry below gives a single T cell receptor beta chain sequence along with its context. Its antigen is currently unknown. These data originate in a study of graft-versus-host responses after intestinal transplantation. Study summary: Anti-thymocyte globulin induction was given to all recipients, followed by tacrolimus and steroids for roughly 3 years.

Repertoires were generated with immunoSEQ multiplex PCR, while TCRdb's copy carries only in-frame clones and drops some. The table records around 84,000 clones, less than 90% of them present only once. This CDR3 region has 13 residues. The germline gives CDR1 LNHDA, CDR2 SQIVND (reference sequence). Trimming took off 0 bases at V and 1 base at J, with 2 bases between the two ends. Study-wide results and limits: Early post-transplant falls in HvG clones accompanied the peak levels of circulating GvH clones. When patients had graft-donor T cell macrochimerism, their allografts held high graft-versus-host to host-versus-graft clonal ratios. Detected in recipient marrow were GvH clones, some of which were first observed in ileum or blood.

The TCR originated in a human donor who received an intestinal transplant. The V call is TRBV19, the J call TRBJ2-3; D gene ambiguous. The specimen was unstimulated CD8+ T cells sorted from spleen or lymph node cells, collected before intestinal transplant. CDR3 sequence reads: CASSIDGTDTQYF. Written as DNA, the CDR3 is TGTGCCAGTAGTATAGATGGCACAGATACGCAGTATTTT. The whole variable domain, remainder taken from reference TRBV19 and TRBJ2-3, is DGGITQSPKYLFRKEGQNVTLSCEQNLNHDAMYWYRQDPGQGLRLIYYSQIVNDFQKGDIAEGYSVSREKKESFPLTVTSAQKNPTAFYLCASSIDGTDTQYFGPGTRLTVL.